The entry that follows covers one T cell receptor (beta chain) sequence. Its antigen remains unknown. The entry originates in a study of cytomegalovirus exposure and HLA in healthy donors. Study findings and constraints: According to an earlier analysis, most TCR beta V segments yielded productive rearrangements about 87% or about 30% of the time. When analyzed later, a missense DCLRE1C variant was found to be linked to TCR beta V- and J-gene trimming.

The V and J ends lost 2 bases and 8 bases, in that order; junction bases with no gene match: 13. The CDR3 consists of 17 residues. CDR1 is PRHDT, CDR2 FYEKMQ, per germline (reference sequence). The PCR made use of 60 Vbeta and 13 Jbeta primers. Measured with immunoSEQ multiplex PCR; TCRdb has only the in-frame clones, and not every one. The table shows about 57,000 clones, with 75% to 85% occurring only once. The source is a young man in good health and CMV-seronegative. The chain joins TRBV13 to TRBJ1-4; 8 nucleotides align to TRBD1. The sequencing sample was made of PBMCs. The chain's CDR3 is CASSLSGKGQGWEKLFF. For the CDR3, the DNA is TGTGCCAGCAGCTTAAGCGGCAAAGGACAGGGCTGGGAAAAACTGTTTTTT.